Below are 18 T cell receptor beta chains sequenced from a single sample in a study of CD4 T cells in relation to SARS-CoV-2 and coronaviruses. Before the COVID-19 pandemic, during about 2011-2019, CD4+ T cells were taken from unexposed donors. Here immunoSEQ multiplex PCR was the method, and the copy in TCRdb shows in-frame clones only, minus some. The sample holds some 65,000 clones, 80% to 90% seen once. The sequenced sample consisted of memory CD4+ T cells from PBMCs. The receptor set was obtained from a human donor in good health.

A few counts support this clone. V usage is TRBV19 and J usage is TRBJ1-5; D is ambiguous. V lost 5 bases, J lost 7 bases, and 12 bases lay in between. Germline values: CDR1 LNHDA, CDR2 SQIVND (reference sequence). This CDR3 spans 13 amino acids. DNA for the CDR3: TGTGCCAGTAGTGCCGGGATGGAACAGCCCCAGCATTTT. Translating gives CASSAGMEQPQHF.

The V call is TRBV28, the J call TRBJ1-5; no clear D. V lost 6 bases to trimming and J lost 11 bases, with 17 bases between them. The length of the CDR3 is 13 residues. CDR1 is MDHEN and CDR2 is SYDVKM in the germline V gene. As DNA, the CDR3 is TGTGCCAGCAGCTTGCCGGGTGCGGGATCCCAGCATTTT. This sequence encodes CASSLPGAGSQHF.

The chain carries TRBV18 and TRBJ2-5; TRBD1 agrees at 8 bases. V was clipped by 3 bases and J by 2 bases; unmatched bases: 8. The CDR3 covers 16 residues. CDR1 is KGHSH, CDR2 LQKENI, per germline. The CDR3: CASSPRTGKNQETQYF. The CDR3 bases are TGTGCCAGCTCACCTAGGACAGGGAAGAATCAAGAGACCCAGTACTTC.

V is TRBV5-4 and J is TRBJ2-1; D is uncertain. Trimming pared 3 bases from V and 2 bases from J, leaving 9 bases between. Germline loops: CDR1 SGHNT, CDR2 YYREEE (reference sequence). CDR3 size: 14 residues. The CDR3 nucleotides read TGTGCCAGCAGCTCGCCGGGCCCCTACAATGAGCAGTTCTTC. It yields the protein CASSSPGPYNEQFF.

CDR3: CASSLDPFSYEQYF. The CDR3, as DNA: TGTGCCAGCAGCTTAGATCCTTTCTCCTACGAGCAGTACTTC. The chain couples TRBV11-2 to TRBJ2-7, with D uncertain. The V end was cut by 0 bases, the J end by 0 bases, with 6 bases between. The CDR3 totals 14 residues. CDR1 is SGHAT, CDR2 FQNNGV, per germline.

V and J are TRBV6-2 or TRBV6-3 and TRBJ1-4; D is uncertain. The CDR3 covers 11 residues. CDR1 MNHEY and CDR2 SVGEGT come from the germline V gene. The V end lost 5 bases, the J end lost 9 bases, and 7 bases lay between the germline ends. The CDR3 region has the DNA TGTGCCAGCAGTATACACCAAAAACTGTTTTTT. It encodes CASSIHQKLFF.

The chain links TRBV7-2 to TRBJ1-3, with a possible D match to TRBD1 (5 bases). CDR1 and CDR2 from the germline V gene are SGHTA and FQGNSA. The CDR3 consists of 16 residues. Trimming shortened V by 5 bases and J by 2 bases, and 16 bases separated the two germline ends. CDR3 loop: CASSPQGPGTGNTIYF. CDR3 DNA: TGTGCCAGCAGCCCCCAGGGACCCGGCACTGGAAACACCATATATTTT.

This chain joins TRBV2 and TRBJ2-3; tentative D call: TRBD1 (5 bases). In germline, CDR1 is SNHLY, CDR2 FYNNEI. Trimming removed 4 bases from V and 1 base from J, with 9 bases in between. The CDR3 contains 14 residues. CDR3 DNA: TGTGCCAGCAGTGGCAGGGTGCGCACAGATACGCAGTATTTT. Translated, it gives CASSGRVRTDTQYF.

The chain has TRBV3-1 (or the pseudogene TRBV3-2) and TRBJ2-7; 9 nucleotides match TRBD2. Germline V gene sequence: CDR1 LGHDT, CDR2 YNNKEL (reference sequence). The ends lost 4 bases at V and 6 bases at J; junction bases unmatched: 13. The CDR3 has 16 residues. The CDR3 nucleotides read TGTGCCAGCAGCCGCCCACGGGGGACTAGCTTATCCGAGCAGTACTTC. It is translated as CASSRPRGTSLSEQYF.

The genes are TRBV5-6 and TRBJ1-1; D is unclear. The CDR3 covers 16 residues. Trimming shortened V by 1 base and J by 1 base, and 14 bases separated the two germline ends. CDR1 is SGHDT, CDR2 YYEEEE, per germline. The CDR3: CASSLLPGLTNTEAFF. Written as DNA, the CDR3 is TGTGCCAGCAGCTTGTTGCCTGGGCTAACGAACACTGAAGCTTTCTTT. Drawing the rest from reference TRBV5-6 and TRBJ1-1, the complete variable domain is DAGVTQSPTHLIKTRGQQVTLRCSPKSGHDTVSWYQQALGQGPQFIFQYYEEEERQRGNFPDRFSGHQFPNYSSELNVNALLLGDSALYLCASSLLPGLTNTEAFFGQGTRLTVV.

This clone was counted a single time. The J gene is TRBJ2-3, the V gene TRBV3-1 (or the pseudogene TRBV3-2); the D call may be TRBD1 or TRBD2 (5 bases each). The CDR3 extends over 17 amino acids. Germline CDR1 is LGHDT and CDR2 is YNNKEL (reference sequence). Trimming cost V 2 bases and J 6 bases, with 21 bases left between them. DNA of the CDR3: TGTGCCAGCAGCCAACGGGGCGCCAGGGCGGTGGACGATACGCAGTATTTT. This encodes CASSQRGARAVDDTQYF.

This clone was seen more than once but under ten times. The chain couples TRBV4-1 to TRBJ2-1, with D possibly being TRBD1 (5 bases). This CDR3 contains 15 residues. Trimming removed 1 base at V and 5 bases at J, with 12 bases between. CDR1 and CDR2 from the germline V gene are MGHRA and YSYEKL. CDR3 sequence (DNA): TGCGCCAGCAGCCAAGGCCCGACAGCCGACAATGAGCAGTTCTTC. Its protein product is CASSQGPTADNEQFF.

The genes are TRBV15 and TRBJ2-3; 11 nucleotides agree with TRBD2. Germline-derived CDR1 and CDR2 are LNHNV and YYDKDF (reference sequence). The CDR3 has 15 amino acids. The trim removed 4 bases at V and 3 bases at J, leaving 3 bases unmatched. The CDR3 is CATSIRLAGTDTQYF. CDR3 sequence (DNA): TGTGCCACCAGCATCCGACTAGCGGGAACAGATACGCAGTATTTT.

The chain uses TRBV6-5 and TRBJ2-1; 8 bases map to TRBD1. V lost 6 bases, J lost 10 bases, and 5 bases stayed unmatched. Germline V CDR1 and CDR2: MNHEY, SVGAGI. The CDR3 runs to 12 residues. CDR3 in amino acids: CASRFDRGEQFF. CDR3 DNA: TGTGCCAGCAGGTTCGACAGGGGCGAGCAGTTCTTC.

The chain recombines TRBV5-1 with TRBJ2-7, with no clear D. This CDR3 contains 11 residues. Germline loops: CDR1 SGHRS, CDR2 YFSETQ. Between the trimmed V and J ends, which lost 5 bases and 3 bases, there was a span of 6 bases. CDR3 nucleotides: TGCGCCAGCAGAGAACGCTACGAGCAGTACTTC. This sequence encodes CASRERYEQYF.

This clone is labeled as medium-sized (0.01 to 0.1%). The sample carries other DNA sequences with the same CDR3. The chain employs TRBV19 and TRBJ2-3; D not certain. The CDR3 spans 12 residues. Germline V CDR1 and CDR2: LNHDA, SQIVND (reference sequence). V lost 6 bases, J lost 6 bases, and 10 bases lay in between. The CDR3 coding sequence is TGTGCCAGTAGGCTATCGGGCGATACGCAGTATTTT. It yields the protein CASRLSGDTQYF.

The chain employs TRBV11-1 and TRBJ1-2, with 9 bases matching TRBD1. The CDR3 is made up of 14 amino acids. Germline CDR1 and CDR2: SGHAT and FQDESV (reference sequence). V dropped 3 bases and J dropped 7; count of bases not matched to a gene: 6. CDR3 amino acids: CASSLGQGPAGYTF. The DNA for the CDR3 is TGTGCCAGCAGCTTGGGACAGGGCCCGGCTGGCTACACCTTC.

The chain links TRBV5-5 to TRBJ1-5; unclear D gene. Germline V gene data show CDR1 as SGHKS and CDR2 as YYEKEE (reference sequence). V was clipped by 1 base and J by 0 bases, with 14 bases between them. The CDR3 covers 17 residues. CDR3 in DNA: TGTGCCAGCAGCTTGTTATACGCCTCGAATAGCAATCAGCCCCAGCATTTT. Its protein product is CASSLLYASNSNQPQHF. The whole variable domain, filled in from reference TRBV5-5 and TRBJ1-5, reads DAGVTQSPTHLIKTRGQQVTLRCSPISGHKSVSWYQQVLGQGPQFIFQYYEKEERGRGNFPDRFSARQFPNYSSELNVNALLLGDSALYLCASSLLYASNSNQPQHFGDGTRLSIL.